This section outlines one T cell receptor beta chain sequence together with its context. The entry originates in a study of blood T cell repertoires in COVID-19. The wider study: Specimens from acute and convalescent COVID-19 originated in the United States, Italy and Spain. In each case, the material was cDNA or gDNA derived from T cells, B-cell-depleted T cells, or PBMCs.

Original processing notes: It was from reference gene primer amplification that nucleated cell counts were estimated. The protocol was immunoSEQ multiplex PCR, while the TCRdb copy is restricted to in-frame clones and leaves out a portion. D and trimming come from the DNA, and the V and J calls and clone size come from that table. This repertoire shows about 330,000 clones, around 88% found once; its top ten account for 0.95% to 1.5%. Per the germline V gene, CDR1 is LGHDT and CDR2 is YNNKEL (reference sequence). The V and J ends lost 0 bases and 8 bases, in that order; junction bases with no gene match: 14. The CDR3 sequence is 18 residues long.

V usage is TRBV3-1 (or the pseudogene TRBV3-2) and J usage is TRBJ2-1; 9 bases agree with TRBD2. The clonotype was recovered from a woman between 45 and 65 years old with acute or convalescent COVID-19. The sequenced material came from peripheral blood. As DNA, the CDR3 is TGTGCCAGCAGCCAAGATGGGAGTAGCGGGAGAGGGGGGTATGAGCAGTTCTTC. It codes for CASSQDGSSGRGGYEQFF.